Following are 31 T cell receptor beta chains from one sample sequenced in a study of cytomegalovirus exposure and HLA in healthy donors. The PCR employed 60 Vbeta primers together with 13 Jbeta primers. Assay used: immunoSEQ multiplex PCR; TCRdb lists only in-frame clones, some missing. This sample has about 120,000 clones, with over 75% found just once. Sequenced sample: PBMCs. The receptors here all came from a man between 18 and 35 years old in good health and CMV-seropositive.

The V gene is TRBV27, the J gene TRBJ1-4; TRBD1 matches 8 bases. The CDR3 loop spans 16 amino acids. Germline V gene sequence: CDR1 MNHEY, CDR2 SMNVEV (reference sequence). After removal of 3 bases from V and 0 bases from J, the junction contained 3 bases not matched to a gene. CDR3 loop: CASSFSQGATNEKLFF. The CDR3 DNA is TGTGCCAGCAGTTTCTCACAGGGGGCAACTAATGAAAAACTGTTTTTT.

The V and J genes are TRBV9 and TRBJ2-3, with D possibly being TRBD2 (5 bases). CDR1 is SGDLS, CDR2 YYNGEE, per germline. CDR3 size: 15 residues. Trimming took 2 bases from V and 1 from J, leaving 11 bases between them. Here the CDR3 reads CASSVASGGTDTQYF. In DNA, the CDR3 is TGTGCCAGCAGCGTCGCCTCCGGGGGCACAGATACGCAGTATTTT.

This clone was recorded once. CDR3 residues: CASSPGLNTEAFF. Here the CDR3 DNA reads TGTGCCAGCTCACCCGGGTTGAACACTGAAGCTTTCTTT. This chain connects TRBV18 to TRBJ1-1; unclear D gene. Germline V gene data show CDR1 as KGHSH and CDR2 as LQKENI. The germline V and J ends were trimmed by 3 bases and 0 bases, with 5 bases remaining between them. CDR3 length: 13 residues.

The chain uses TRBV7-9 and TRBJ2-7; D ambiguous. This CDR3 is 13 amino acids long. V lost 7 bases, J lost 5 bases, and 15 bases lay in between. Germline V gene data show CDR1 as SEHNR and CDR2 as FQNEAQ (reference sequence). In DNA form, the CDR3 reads TGTGCCAGCACCCTTGGCGGTCTGGACGAGCAGTACTTC. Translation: CASTLGGLDEQYF.

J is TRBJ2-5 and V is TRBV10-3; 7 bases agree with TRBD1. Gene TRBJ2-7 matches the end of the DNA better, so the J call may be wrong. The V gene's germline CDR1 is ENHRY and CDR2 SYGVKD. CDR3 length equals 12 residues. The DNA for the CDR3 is TGTGCCATCAGTGGCACAGGGGTCGAGCAGTACTTC. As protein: CAISGTGVEQYF.

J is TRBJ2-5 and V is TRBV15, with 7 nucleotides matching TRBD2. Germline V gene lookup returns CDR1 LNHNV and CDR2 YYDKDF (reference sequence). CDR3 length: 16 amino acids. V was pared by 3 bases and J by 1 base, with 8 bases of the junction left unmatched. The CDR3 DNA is TGTGCCACCAGCAGCTCCGGACTAGTATTCCAAGAGACCCAGTACTTC. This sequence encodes CATSSSGLVFQETQYF.

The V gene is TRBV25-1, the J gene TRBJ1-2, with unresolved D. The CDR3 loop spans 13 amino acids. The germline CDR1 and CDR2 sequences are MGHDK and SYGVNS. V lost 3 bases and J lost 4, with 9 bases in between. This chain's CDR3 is CASSDELSYGYTF. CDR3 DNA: TGTGCCAGCAGTGATGAGCTGAGCTATGGCTACACCTTC.

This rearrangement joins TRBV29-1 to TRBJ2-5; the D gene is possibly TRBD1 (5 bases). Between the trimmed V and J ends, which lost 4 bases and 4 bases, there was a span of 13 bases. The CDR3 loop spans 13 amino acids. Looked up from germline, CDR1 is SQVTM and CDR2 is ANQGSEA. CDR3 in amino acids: CSVVGASGETQYF. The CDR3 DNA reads TGCAGCGTTGTTGGGGCATCCGGAGAGACCCAGTACTTC.

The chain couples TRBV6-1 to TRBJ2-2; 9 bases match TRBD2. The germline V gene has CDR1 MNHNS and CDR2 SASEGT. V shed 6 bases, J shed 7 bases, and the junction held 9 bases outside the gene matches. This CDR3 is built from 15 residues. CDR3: CASRGIAGVNGELFF. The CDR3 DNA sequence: TGTGCCAGCAGGGGGATAGCGGGAGTGAACGGGGAGCTGTTTTTT.

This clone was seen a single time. CDR3 amino acids: CASRKGTYLNTEAFF. The DNA for the CDR3 is TGTGCCAGCAGAAAGGGGACATATCTGAACACTGAAGCTTTCTTT. The chain combines TRBV5-6 with TRBJ1-1; D is possibly TRBD1 (6 bases). V dropped 5 bases and J dropped 0 bases, with 14 bases sitting between them. Germline V gives CDR1 SGHDT, CDR2 YYEEEE. The CDR3 has 15 residues.

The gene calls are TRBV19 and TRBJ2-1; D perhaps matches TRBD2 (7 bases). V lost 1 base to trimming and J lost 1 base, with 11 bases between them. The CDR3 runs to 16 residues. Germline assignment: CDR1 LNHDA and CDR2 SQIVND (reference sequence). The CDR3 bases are TGTGCCAGTAGTATAGTCGGGGGGCCTTCCTACAATGAGCAGTTCTTC. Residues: CASSIVGGPSYNEQFF.

CDR3 residues: CASSQDVGQDYGYTF. The CDR3 nucleotides are TGCGCCAGCAGCCAAGACGTTGGACAGGACTATGGCTACACCTTC. The rearrangement joins TRBV4-1 to TRBJ1-2; the match to TRBD1 covers 7 bases. Germline CDR1 and CDR2: MGHRA and YSYEKL. V dropped 0 bases and J dropped 3; count of bases not matched to a gene: 4. This CDR3 region has 15 residues.

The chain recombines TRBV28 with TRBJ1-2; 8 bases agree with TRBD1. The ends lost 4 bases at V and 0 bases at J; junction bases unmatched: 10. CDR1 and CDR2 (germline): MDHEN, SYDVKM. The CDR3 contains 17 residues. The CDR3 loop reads CASSYFGQGSSNYGYTF. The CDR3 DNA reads TGTGCCAGCAGTTACTTCGGACAGGGATCATCTAACTATGGCTACACCTTC.

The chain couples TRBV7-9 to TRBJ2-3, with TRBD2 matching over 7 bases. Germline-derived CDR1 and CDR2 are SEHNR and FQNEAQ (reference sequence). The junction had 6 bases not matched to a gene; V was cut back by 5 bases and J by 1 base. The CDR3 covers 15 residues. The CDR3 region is CASSPVAGGTDTQYF. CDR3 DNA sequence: TGTGCCAGCAGCCCCGTGGCGGGGGGCACAGATACGCAGTATTTT.

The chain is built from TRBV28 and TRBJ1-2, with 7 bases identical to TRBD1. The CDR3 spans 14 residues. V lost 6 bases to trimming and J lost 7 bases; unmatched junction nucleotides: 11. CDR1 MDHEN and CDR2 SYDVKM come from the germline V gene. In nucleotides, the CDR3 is TGTGCCAGCAGGGTCGGGACAGTGAGCGGTGGCTACACCTTC. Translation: CASRVGTVSGGYTF.

The CDR3 nucleotides are TGTGCCAGCAGCCTACAGATTAACTATGGCTACACCTTC. Its protein product is CASSLQINYGYTF. This sequence joins TRBV6-5 and TRBJ1-2; no firm D call. The CDR3 has 13 amino acids. V dropped 6 bases and J dropped 1 base, with 9 bases sitting between them. The germline CDR1 and CDR2 sequences are MNHEY and SVGAGI.

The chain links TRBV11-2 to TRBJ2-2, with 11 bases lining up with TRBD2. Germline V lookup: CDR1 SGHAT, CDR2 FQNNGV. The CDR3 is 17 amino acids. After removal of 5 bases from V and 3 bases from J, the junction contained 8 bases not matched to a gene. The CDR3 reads CASSLRLAGRDTGELFF. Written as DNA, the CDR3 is TGTGCCAGCAGCCTACGACTAGCGGGAAGGGACACCGGGGAGCTGTTTTTT.

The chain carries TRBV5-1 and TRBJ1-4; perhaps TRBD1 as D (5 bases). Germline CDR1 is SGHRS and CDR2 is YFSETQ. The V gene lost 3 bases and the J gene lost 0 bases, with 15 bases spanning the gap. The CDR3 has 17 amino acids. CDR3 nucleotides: TGCGCCAGCAGCTGGGGGGAAAACATCGCAACTAATGAAAAACTGTTTTTT. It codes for CASSWGENIATNEKLFF. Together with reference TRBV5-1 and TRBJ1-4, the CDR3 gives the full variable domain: KAGVTQTPRYLIKTRGQQVTLSCSPISGHRSVSWYQQTPGQGLQFLFEYFSETQRNKGNFPGRFSGRQFSNSRSEMNVSTLELGDSALYLCASSWGENIATNEKLFFGSGTQLSVL.

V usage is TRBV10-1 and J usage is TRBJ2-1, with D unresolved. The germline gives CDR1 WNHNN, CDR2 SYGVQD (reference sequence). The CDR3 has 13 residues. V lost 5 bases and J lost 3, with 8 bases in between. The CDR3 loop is CASSLNSYNEQFF. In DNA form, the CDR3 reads TGCGCCAGCAGTCTAAACAGCTACAATGAGCAGTTCTTC.

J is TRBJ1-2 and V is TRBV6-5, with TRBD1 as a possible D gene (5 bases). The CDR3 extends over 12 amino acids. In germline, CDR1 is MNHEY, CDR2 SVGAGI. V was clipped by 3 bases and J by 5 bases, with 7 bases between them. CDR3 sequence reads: CASSYSGYGYTF. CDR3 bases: TGTGCCAGCAGTTATTCAGGGTATGGCTACACCTTC.

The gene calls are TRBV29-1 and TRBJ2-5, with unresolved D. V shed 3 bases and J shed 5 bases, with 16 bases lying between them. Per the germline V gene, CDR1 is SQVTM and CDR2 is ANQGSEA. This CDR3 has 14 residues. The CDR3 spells CSVDSLLALETQYF. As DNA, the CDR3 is TGCAGCGTTGATTCCCTTTTAGCCTTGGAGACCCAGTACTTC.

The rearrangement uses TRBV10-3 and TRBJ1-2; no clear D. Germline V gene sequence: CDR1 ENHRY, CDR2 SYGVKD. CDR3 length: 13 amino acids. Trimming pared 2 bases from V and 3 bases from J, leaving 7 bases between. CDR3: CAISETSDYGYTF. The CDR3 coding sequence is TGTGCCATCAGTGAGACAAGTGACTATGGCTACACCTTC.

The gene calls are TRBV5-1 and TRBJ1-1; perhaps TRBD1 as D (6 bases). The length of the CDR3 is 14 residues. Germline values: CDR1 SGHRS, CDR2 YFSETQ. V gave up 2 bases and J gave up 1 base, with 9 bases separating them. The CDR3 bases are TGCGCCAGCAGCTTTACGGGACAGAACACTGAAGCTTTCTTT. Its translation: CASSFTGQNTEAFF.

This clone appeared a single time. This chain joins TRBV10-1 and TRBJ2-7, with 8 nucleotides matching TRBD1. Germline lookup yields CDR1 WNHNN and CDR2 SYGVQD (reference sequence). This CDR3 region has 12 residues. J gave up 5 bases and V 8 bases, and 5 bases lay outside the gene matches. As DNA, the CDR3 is TGCGCCAGCGGTTGGACAGGGAACGAGCAGTACTTC. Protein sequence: CASGWTGNEQYF.

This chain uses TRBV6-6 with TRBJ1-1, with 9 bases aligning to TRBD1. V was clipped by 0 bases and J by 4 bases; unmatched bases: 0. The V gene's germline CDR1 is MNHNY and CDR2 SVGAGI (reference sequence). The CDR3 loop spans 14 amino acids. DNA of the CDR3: TGTGCCAGCAGTTACTCGACAGGGGGCACTGAAGCTTTCTTT. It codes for CASSYSTGGTEAFF.

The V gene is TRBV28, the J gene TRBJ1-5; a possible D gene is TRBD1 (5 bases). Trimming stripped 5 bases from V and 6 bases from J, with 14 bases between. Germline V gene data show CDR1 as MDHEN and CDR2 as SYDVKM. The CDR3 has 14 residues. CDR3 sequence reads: CASSPGAGIQPQHF. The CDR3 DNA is TGTGCCAGCAGTCCGGGCGCAGGGATTCAGCCCCAGCATTTT.

The CDR3 sequence: CASSLGGVVNTEAFF. As DNA, the CDR3 is TGCGCCAGCAGCTTAGGGGGAGTCGTGAACACTGAAGCTTTCTTT. This chain joins TRBV5-1 and TRBJ1-1, with D perhaps matching TRBD1 (6 bases). This CDR3 has 15 residues. Germline CDR1 and CDR2: SGHRS and YFSETQ. Deletions cut 2 bases from V and 0 bases from J, with 11 bases between. Using reference TRBV5-1 and TRBJ1-1 for the parts outside the CDR3, the full variable domain is KAGVTQTPRYLIKTRGQQVTLSCSPISGHRSVSWYQQTPGQGLQFLFEYFSETQRNKGNFPGRFSGRQFSNSRSEMNVSTLELGDSALYLCASSLGGVVNTEAFFGQGTRLTVV.

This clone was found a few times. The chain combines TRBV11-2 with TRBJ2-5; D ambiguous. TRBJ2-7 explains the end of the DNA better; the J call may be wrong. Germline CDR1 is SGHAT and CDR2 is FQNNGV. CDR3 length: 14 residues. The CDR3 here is CASSLAGSDYEQYF. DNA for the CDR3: TGTGCCAGCAGCTTAGCTGGTTCTGACTACGAGCAGTACTTC.

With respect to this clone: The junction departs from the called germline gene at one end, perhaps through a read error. CDR3 in DNA: TGTGCCAGCAGCCAAGATCAGTACAGGTCCACGTTT. Protein sequence: CASSQDQYRSTF. The J gene is TRBJ1-1, the V gene TRBV4-2, with D possibly TRBD1 on 5 matching bases. This CDR3 is 12 amino acids long. CDR1 and CDR2 from the germline V gene are LGHNA and YNFKEQ.

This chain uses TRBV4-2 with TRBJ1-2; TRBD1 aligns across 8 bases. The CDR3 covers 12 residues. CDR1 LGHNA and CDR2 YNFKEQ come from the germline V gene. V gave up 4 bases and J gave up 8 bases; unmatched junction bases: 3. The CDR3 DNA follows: TGTGCCAGCAGCCGGACAGGGTACGGCTACACCTTC. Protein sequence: CASSRTGYGYTF.

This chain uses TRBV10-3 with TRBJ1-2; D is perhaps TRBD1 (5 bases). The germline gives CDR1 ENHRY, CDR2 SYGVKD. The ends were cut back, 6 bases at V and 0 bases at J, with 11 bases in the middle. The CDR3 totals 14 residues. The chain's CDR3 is CAIRLGTTNYGYTF. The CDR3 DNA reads TGTGCCATCAGGTTGGGGACTACTAACTATGGCTACACCTTC.